These 27 T cell receptor beta chains share one sample of origin, sequenced in a study of identifying expanded T cells in peripheral blood. Sequenced by immunoSEQ multiplex PCR; TCRdb stores in-frame clones only, minus some. The sample has some 80,000 clones; approximately 90% are singletons. The sequenced sample consisted of blood. The receptors here all came from a person between 18 and 75 years old in good health.

This rearrangement joins TRBV5-1 to TRBJ2-1, with a tentative D call TRBD2 (7 bases). Germline assignment: CDR1 SGHRS and CDR2 YFSETQ. This CDR3 spans 15 amino acids. V was cut by 0 bases and J by 5 bases, with 12 bases left in between. The DNA of the CDR3 is TGCGCCAGCAGCTTGGTCGGGGGGCGGGACAATGAGCAGTTCTTC. It encodes CASSLVGGRDNEQFF.

CDR3 bases: TGTGCCATCAGTGCCGGCGCGGCTAATGAAAAACTGTTTTTT. It is translated as CAISAGAANEKLFF. This chain uses TRBV10-3 with TRBJ1-4; no firm D call. The CDR3 extends over 14 amino acids. Per germline, CDR1 ENHRY and CDR2 SYGVKD. The V end was cut by 4 bases, the J end by 3 bases, with 9 bases between.

The chain carries TRBV5-1 and TRBJ1-2; D is possibly TRBD1 (5 bases). This CDR3 spans 14 amino acids. Per germline, CDR1 SGHRS and CDR2 YFSETQ. V was cut by 2 bases and J by 0 bases, with 8 bases left in between. CDR3 residues: CASSLTGANYGYTF. The CDR3 DNA reads as TGCGCCAGCAGCTTAACGGGGGCTAACTATGGCTACACCTTC.

CDR3: CASSLGGLADYIQYF. The CDR3 DNA reads TGTGCCAGCAGTTTGGGGGGGCTAGCGGATTACATTCAGTACTTC. The rearrangement joins TRBV6-1 to TRBJ2-4; TRBD2 might be the D (7 bases). The CDR3 is made up of 15 amino acids. The germline CDR1 and CDR2 sequences are MNHNS and SASEGT. Between the trimmed V and J ends, which lost 5 bases and 8 bases, there was a span of 19 bases.

The rearrangement joins TRBV30 to TRBJ1-1; 10 bases are shared with TRBD1. In germline, CDR1 is GTSNPN, CDR2 SVGIG (reference sequence). The CDR3 runs 15 residues. V lost 0 bases to trimming and J lost 7 bases; unmatched junction nucleotides: 8. The CDR3 loop is CAWSVDRGLDIEAFF. CDR3 DNA: TGTGCCTGGAGTGTAGACAGGGGGCTAGATATTGAAGCTTTCTTT.

V is TRBV18 and J is TRBJ2-7, with D tentatively TRBD1 or TRBD2 (6 bases each). CDR1 KGHSH and CDR2 LQKENI come from the germline V gene. The CDR3 length is 14 residues. V dropped 0 bases and J dropped 3 bases, with 9 bases sitting between them. The CDR3 nucleotides are TGTGCCAGCTCACCACCGAGGGGGGTCTACGAGCAGTACTTC. Protein product: CASSPPRGVYEQYF.

The V and J genes are TRBV5-1 and TRBJ2-6; D gene unclear. The CDR3 length is 15 residues. The germline V and J ends were trimmed by 1 base and 0 bases, with 5 bases remaining between them. Germline V gene data show CDR1 as SGHRS and CDR2 as YFSETQ. The CDR3: CASSLSFSGANVLTF. The CDR3 region has the DNA TGCGCCAGCAGCTTGAGCTTCTCTGGGGCCAACGTCCTGACTTTC.

This sequence joins TRBV11-3 and TRBJ1-2; maybe TRBD1 (5 bases). Germline CDR1 reads SGHNT; CDR2 reads YENEEA. V was pared by 1 base and J by 4 bases, with 7 bases between. CDR3 length equals 13 residues. CDR3 protein: CASSLGGAYGYTF. DNA for the CDR3: TGTGCCAGCAGCTTAGGAGGGGCCTATGGCTACACCTTC.

DNA for the CDR3: TGCGCCAGCAGCCAAGGGCAGGGGGGAAGGTATGGCTACACCTTC. Protein sequence: CASSQGQGGRYGYTF. This rearrangement joins TRBV4-3 to TRBJ1-2, with 7 bases fitting TRBD1. The CDR3 is made up of 15 amino acids. Germline V gene lookup returns CDR1 LGHNA and CDR2 YSLEER. J gave up 5 bases and V 1 base, and 7 bases lay outside the gene matches.

The chain joins TRBV2 to TRBJ2-7; D uncertain. Germline lookup yields CDR1 SNHLY and CDR2 FYNNEI. The ends were cut back, 6 bases at V and 3 bases at J, with 3 bases in the middle. The CDR3 totals 10 residues. The CDR3 DNA follows: TGTGCCAGCAGCGTCTACGAGCAGTACTTC. It codes for CASSVYEQYF.

The chain is built from TRBV9 and TRBJ1-2, with D perhaps TRBD1 (5 bases). This CDR3 has 15 residues. Germline lookup yields CDR1 SGDLS and CDR2 YYNGEE. Trimming removed 4 bases from V and 4 bases from J, with 17 bases in between. Written as DNA, the CDR3 is TGTGCCAGCAGCCCCTACATTGACAGCCCCTATGGCTACACCTTC. Its translation is CASSPYIDSPYGYTF.

This chain uses TRBV19 with TRBJ1-2; D gene ambiguous. The CDR3 runs 14 residues. From germline, CDR1 is LNHDA and CDR2 SQIVND (reference sequence). The V end lost 4 bases, the J end lost 4 bases, and 13 bases lay between the germline ends. The CDR3 here is CASSTGPLAYGYTF. The CDR3 coding sequence is TGTGCCAGTAGTACTGGGCCGCTGGCCTATGGCTACACCTTC.

CDR3 region: CASSSSRTASNYGYTF. The CDR3 coding sequence is TGCGCCAGCAGCTCGAGCCGGACAGCCTCTAACTATGGCTACACCTTC. The rearrangement uses TRBV5-1 and TRBJ1-2; a weak D match, TRBD1 (6 bases). This CDR3 is 16 amino acids long. V gave up 3 bases and J gave up 0 bases, with 15 bases separating them. In germline, CDR1 is SGHRS, CDR2 YFSETQ.

This rearrangement joins TRBV27 to TRBJ2-7; TRBD2 agrees at 8 bases. The V gene's germline CDR1 is MNHEY and CDR2 SMNVEV (reference sequence). The ends lost 6 bases at V and 6 bases at J; junction bases unmatched: 1. The CDR3 contains 11 residues. CDR3: CASSRGGEQYF. The CDR3 DNA reads as TGTGCCAGCAGCCGGGGGGGCGAGCAGTACTTC.

The chain links TRBV5-1 to TRBJ1-2; D is unclear. The V end was cut by 4 bases, the J end by 1 base, with 11 bases between. This CDR3 comprises 14 residues. The germline gives CDR1 SGHRS, CDR2 YFSETQ. The chain's CDR3 is CASSPETFNYGYTF. In DNA form, the CDR3 reads TGCGCCAGCAGCCCCGAAACTTTTAACTATGGCTACACCTTC.

The CDR3, as DNA: TGTGCCATCAGGGGGGGGCCACGGAGTACGGGCGAGTACAATGAGCAGTTCTTC. The encoded protein is CAIRGGPRSTGEYNEQFF. J is TRBJ2-1 and V is TRBV10-3; maybe TRBD2 (7 bases). CDR3 length equals 18 residues. Germline V CDR1 and CDR2: ENHRY, SYGVKD. V was pared by 6 bases and J by 4 bases, with 25 bases between.

This clone was counted a single time. This sequence joins TRBV5-6 and TRBJ2-4; the match to TRBD2 covers 10 bases. The CDR3 sequence is 17 residues long. The V gene's germline CDR1 is SGHDT and CDR2 YYEEEE. Losses at the gene ends were 1 base for V and 6 bases for J; bases not matched to a gene: 10. The CDR3 spells CASSLISGRADVNIQYF. CDR3 bases: TGTGCCAGCAGCTTGATAAGCGGGAGGGCCGATGTAAACATTCAGTACTTC.

The chain uses TRBV5-1 and TRBJ2-1, with D uncertain. The CDR3 extends over 14 amino acids. Trimming shortened V by 0 bases and J by 5 bases, and 9 bases separated the two germline ends. Germline loops: CDR1 SGHRS, CDR2 YFSETQ. CDR3 bases: TGCGCCAGCAGCTTGGTTTTAGGAAACAATGAGCAGTTCTTC. Translating it yields CASSLVLGNNEQFF.

CDR3: CASSLYGGSQPQHF. The CDR3 region has the DNA TGTGCCAGCAGCTTATACGGGGGCAGTCAGCCCCAGCATTTT. V is TRBV7-9 and J is TRBJ1-5; D possibly corresponds to TRBD1 (6 bases). Germline lookup yields CDR1 SEHNR and CDR2 FQNEAQ (reference sequence). Deletions cut 2 bases from V and 6 bases from J, with 11 bases between. CDR3 length: 14 amino acids.

The chain combines TRBV5-1 with TRBJ2-1; 8 bases match TRBD2. In germline, CDR1 is SGHRS, CDR2 YFSETQ. The CDR3 extends over 15 amino acids. Trimming took 7 bases from V and 2 from J; bases not matched to a gene: 8. The CDR3, as DNA: TGCGCCAGCCGGTCCCTTAGCGGGGCCTACAATGAGCAGTTCTTC. Its protein is CASRSLSGAYNEQFF.

This chain links TRBV6-1 with TRBJ2-1; 9 nucleotides align to TRBD2. This CDR3 comprises 16 residues. Germline-derived CDR1 and CDR2 are MNHNS and SASEGT. With V trimmed by 2 bases and J by 7 bases, 9 bases remained unmatched. The CDR3 DNA follows: TGTGCCAGCAGTGAACTTCTGCGGGGGGGCCTAAATGAGCAGTTCTTC. This encodes CASSELLRGGLNEQFF.

The V and J genes are TRBV7-2 and TRBJ1-5; no clear D. The V and J ends lost 3 bases and 1 base respectively, with 4 bases between them. The CDR3 consists of 13 residues. Germline CDR1 SGHTA, CDR2 FQGNSA. The CDR3 DNA sequence: TGTGCCAGCAGCTTTGACAGCAATCAGCCCCAGCATTTT. Amino acid sequence: CASSFDSNQPQHF.

The gene calls are TRBV5-1 and TRBJ2-2, with unresolved D. The V gene's germline CDR1 is SGHRS and CDR2 YFSETQ. There are 14 residues in the CDR3. Between the trimmed V and J ends, which lost 0 bases and 5 bases, there was a span of 8 bases. In DNA form, the CDR3 reads TGCGCCAGCAGCTTGGAGTCCCGTACCGGGGAGCTGTTTTTT. As protein: CASSLESRTGELFF.

The rearrangement uses TRBV10-3 and TRBJ1-1; D might be TRBD1 (5 bases). CDR1 ENHRY and CDR2 SYGVKD come from the germline V gene. V was shortened by 6 bases and J by 6 bases, with 17 bases between the two germline ends. CDR3 length: 14 amino acids. The CDR3 DNA reads as TGTGCCATCAGAAAGGACACACAAAACCCTGAAGCTTTCTTT. Amino acids: CAIRKDTQNPEAFF.

This chain connects TRBV9 to TRBJ2-2; no reliable D call. Germline V gene sequence: CDR1 SGDLS, CDR2 YYNGEE. CDR3 size: 16 residues. Trimming shortened V by 2 bases and J by 3 bases, and 14 bases separated the two germline ends. CDR3 in DNA: TGTGCCAGCAGCGTGGGAACGGGCCCCGACACCGGGGAGCTGTTTTTT. Its translation: CASSVGTGPDTGELFF.

This chain joins TRBV9 and TRBJ2-3; a possible D gene is TRBD1 (6 bases). The CDR3 consists of 17 residues. Germline V lookup: CDR1 SGDLS, CDR2 YYNGEE. V lost 4 bases and J lost 0, with 18 bases in between. The CDR3 DNA is TGTGCCAGCAGCCGCGAAACAGGGTTTTCTAGCACAGATACGCAGTATTTT. This sequence encodes CASSRETGFSSTDTQYF.

This clone was observed a handful of times. The chain uses TRBV29-1 and TRBJ1-5; TRBD1 aligns across 8 bases. The CDR3 contains 13 residues. CDR1 is SQVTM, CDR2 ANQGSEA, per germline. V was pared by 4 bases and J by 6 bases, with 5 bases of the junction left unmatched. In nucleotides, the CDR3 is TGCAGCGTTGGACAGGGGATTGGTCAGCCCCAGCATTTT. Its protein is CSVGQGIGQPQHF.